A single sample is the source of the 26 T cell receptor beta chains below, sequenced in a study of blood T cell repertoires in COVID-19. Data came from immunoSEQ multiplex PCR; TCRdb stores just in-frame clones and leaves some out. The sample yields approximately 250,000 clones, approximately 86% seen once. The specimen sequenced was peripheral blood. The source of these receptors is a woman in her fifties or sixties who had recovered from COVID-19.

CDR3 region: CASSYHTYDTAWEQYF. CDR3 DNA: TGTGCCAGCAGTTACCACACCTACGACACCGCGTGGGAGCAGTACTTC. The chain carries TRBV6-2 or TRBV6-3 and TRBJ2-7; D remains ambiguous. CDR1 and CDR2 from the germline V gene are MNHEY and SVGEGT. V shed 2 bases and J shed 7 bases, with 21 bases lying between them. The CDR3 runs 16 residues.

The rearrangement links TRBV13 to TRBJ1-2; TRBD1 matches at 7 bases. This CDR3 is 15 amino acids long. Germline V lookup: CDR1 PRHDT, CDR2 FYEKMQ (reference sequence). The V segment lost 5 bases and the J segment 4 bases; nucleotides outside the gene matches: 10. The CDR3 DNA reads TGTGCCAGCAGCGCCGTAGACAGGGCGGGCTATGGCTACACCTTC. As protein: CASSAVDRAGYGYTF. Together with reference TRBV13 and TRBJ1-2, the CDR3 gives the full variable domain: AAGVIQSPRHLIKEKRETATLKCYPIPRHDTVYWYQQGPGQDPQFLISFYEKMQSDKGSIPDRFSAQQFSDYHSELNMSSLELGDSALYFCASSAVDRAGYGYTFGSGTRLTVV.

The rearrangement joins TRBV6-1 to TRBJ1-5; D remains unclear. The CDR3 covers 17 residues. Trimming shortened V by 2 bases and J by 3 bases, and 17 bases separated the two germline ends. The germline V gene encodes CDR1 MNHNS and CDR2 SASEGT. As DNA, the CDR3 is TGTGCCAGCAGTGAACGGGTGCGCTCCGGTAACAATCAGCCCCAGCATTTT. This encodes CASSERVRSGNNQPQHF.

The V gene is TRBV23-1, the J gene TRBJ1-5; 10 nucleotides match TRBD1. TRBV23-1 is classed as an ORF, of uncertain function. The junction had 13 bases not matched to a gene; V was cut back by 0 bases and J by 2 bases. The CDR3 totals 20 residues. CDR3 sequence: CASSQSTGTGENLGNQPQHF. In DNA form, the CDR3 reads TGCGCCAGCAGTCAATCTACCGGGACAGGGGAAAATTTGGGCAATCAGCCCCAGCATTTT.

As DNA, the CDR3 is TGTGCCAGCAATCTAGACAGGGAAGCTCAGCCCCAGCATTTT. Protein product: CASNLDREAQPQHF. The rearrangement uses TRBV2 and TRBJ1-5; 7 bases line up with TRBD1. Germline trimming cut 7 bases from V and 6 bases from J; bases unmatched to any gene: 9. Germline V CDR1 and CDR2: SNHLY, FYNNEI. CDR3 size: 14 residues. Full variable domain (outside the CDR3, taken from reference TRBV2 and TRBJ1-5): EPEVTQTPSHQVTQMGQEVILRCVPISNHLYFYWYRQILGQKVEFLVSFYNNEISEKSEIFDDQFSVERPDGSNFTLKIRSTKLEDSAMYFCASNLDREAQPQHFGDGTRLSIL.

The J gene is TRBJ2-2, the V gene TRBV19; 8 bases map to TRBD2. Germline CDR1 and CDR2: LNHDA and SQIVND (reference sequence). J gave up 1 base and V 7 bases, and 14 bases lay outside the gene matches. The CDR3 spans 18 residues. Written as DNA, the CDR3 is TGTGCCAGTATCCCACCCCGGGGGGGGACGGTGAACACCGGGGAGCTGTTTTTT. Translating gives CASIPPRGGTVNTGELFF.

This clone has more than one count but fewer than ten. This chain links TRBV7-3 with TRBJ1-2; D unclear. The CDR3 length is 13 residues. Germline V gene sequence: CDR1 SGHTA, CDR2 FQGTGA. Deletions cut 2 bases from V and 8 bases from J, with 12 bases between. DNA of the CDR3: TGTGCCAGCAGCTTACGGCCCCTCGGGGGCTACACCTTC. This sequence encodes CASSLRPLGGYTF.

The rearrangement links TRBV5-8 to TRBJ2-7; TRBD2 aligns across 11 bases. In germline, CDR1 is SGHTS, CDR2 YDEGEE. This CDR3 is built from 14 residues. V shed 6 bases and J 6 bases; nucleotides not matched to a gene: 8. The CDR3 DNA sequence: TGTGCCAGCACCCATAGCGGGGGGGCCCTCGAGCAGTACTTC. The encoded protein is CASTHSGGALEQYF.

This CDR3 reads CASSLNAGKRVPGELFF. The CDR3 bases are TGTGCCAGCAGCCTAAACGCAGGGAAACGTGTGCCCGGGGAGCTGTTTTTT. The rearrangement joins TRBV3-1 (or the pseudogene TRBV3-2) to TRBJ2-2; the D gene is possibly TRBD1 (5 bases). Germline V gene sequence: CDR1 LGHDT, CDR2 YNNKEL (reference sequence). This CDR3 contains 17 residues. The germline V and J ends were trimmed by 4 bases and 6 bases, with 21 bases remaining between them.

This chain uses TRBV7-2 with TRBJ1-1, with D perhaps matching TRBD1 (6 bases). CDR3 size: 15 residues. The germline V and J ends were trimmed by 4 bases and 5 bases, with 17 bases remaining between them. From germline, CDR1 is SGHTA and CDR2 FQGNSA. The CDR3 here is CASSSTGRVGTEAFF. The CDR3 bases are TGTGCCAGCAGCTCCACAGGGCGGGTGGGTACTGAAGCTTTCTTT.

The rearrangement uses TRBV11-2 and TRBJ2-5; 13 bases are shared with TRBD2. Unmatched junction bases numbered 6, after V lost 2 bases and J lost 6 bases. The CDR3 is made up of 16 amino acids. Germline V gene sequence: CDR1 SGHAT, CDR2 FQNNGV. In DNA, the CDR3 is TGTGCCAGCAGCTTAACTAGCGGGGGGGCCGGGAAGACCCAGTACTTC. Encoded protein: CASSLTSGGAGKTQYF.

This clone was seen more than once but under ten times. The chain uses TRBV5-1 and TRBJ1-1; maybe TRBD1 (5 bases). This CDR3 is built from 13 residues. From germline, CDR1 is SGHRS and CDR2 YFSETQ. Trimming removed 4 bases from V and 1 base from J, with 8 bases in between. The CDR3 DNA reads TGCGCCAGCAGCAAGACAGAGAACACTGAAGCTTTCTTT. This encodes CASSKTENTEAFF.

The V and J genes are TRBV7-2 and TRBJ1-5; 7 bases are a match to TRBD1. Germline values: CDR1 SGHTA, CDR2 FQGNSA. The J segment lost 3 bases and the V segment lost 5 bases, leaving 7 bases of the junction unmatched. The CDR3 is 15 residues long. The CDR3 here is CASSPTGLDNQPQHF. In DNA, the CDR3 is TGTGCCAGCAGCCCGACAGGGTTGGACAATCAGCCCCAGCATTTT.

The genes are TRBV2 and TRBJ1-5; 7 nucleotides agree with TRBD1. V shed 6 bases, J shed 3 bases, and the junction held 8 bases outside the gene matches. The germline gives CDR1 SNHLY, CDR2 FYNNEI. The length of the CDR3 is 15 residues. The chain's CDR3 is CASRETGAPNQPQHF. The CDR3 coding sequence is TGTGCCAGCAGGGAAACAGGGGCCCCCAATCAGCCCCAGCATTTT.

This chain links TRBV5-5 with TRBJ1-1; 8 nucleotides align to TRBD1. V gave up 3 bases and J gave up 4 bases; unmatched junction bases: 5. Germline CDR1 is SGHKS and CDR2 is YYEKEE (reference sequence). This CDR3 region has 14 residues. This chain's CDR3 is CASSSYTGGTEAFF. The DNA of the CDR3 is TGTGCCAGCAGCTCTTACACAGGGGGCACTGAAGCTTTCTTT.

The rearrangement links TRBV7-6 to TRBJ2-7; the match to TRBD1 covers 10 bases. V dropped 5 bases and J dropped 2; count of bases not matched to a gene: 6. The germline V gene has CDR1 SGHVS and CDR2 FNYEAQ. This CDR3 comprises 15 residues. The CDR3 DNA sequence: TGTGCCAGCAGCCTGAGACAGGGGGCCCCCTACGAGCAGTACTTC. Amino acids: CASSLRQGAPYEQYF.

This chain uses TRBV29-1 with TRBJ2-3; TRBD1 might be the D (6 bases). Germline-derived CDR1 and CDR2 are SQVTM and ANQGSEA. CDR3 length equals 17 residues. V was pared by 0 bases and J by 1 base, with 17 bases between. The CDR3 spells CSVEDGWGRHGTDTQYF. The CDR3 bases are TGCAGCGTTGAAGATGGCTGGGGGCGCCATGGCACAGATACGCAGTATTTT.

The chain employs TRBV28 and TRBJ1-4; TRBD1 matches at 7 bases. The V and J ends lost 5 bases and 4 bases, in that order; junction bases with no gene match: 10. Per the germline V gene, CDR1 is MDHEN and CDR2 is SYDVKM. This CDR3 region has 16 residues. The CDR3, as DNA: TGTGCCAGCAGTATACCCTCGACAGGGCTTAATGAAAAACTGTTTTTT. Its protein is CASSIPSTGLNEKLFF.

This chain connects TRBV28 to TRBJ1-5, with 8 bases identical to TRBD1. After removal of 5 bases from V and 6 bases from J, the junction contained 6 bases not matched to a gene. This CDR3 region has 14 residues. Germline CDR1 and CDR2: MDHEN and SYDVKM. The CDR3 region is CASSADRVSQPQHF. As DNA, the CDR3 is TGTGCCAGCAGTGCGGACAGGGTTTCTCAGCCCCAGCATTTT.

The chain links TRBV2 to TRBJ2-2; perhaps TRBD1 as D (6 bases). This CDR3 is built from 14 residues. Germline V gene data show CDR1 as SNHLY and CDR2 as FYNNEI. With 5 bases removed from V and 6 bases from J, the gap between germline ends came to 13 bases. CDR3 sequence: CASSTTGFPGELFF. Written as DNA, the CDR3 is TGTGCCAGCAGTACAACAGGGTTCCCCGGGGAGCTGTTTTTT. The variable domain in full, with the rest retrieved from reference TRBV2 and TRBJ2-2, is EPEVTQTPSHQVTQMGQEVILRCVPISNHLYFYWYRQILGQKVEFLVSFYNNEISEKSEIFDDQFSVERPDGSNFTLKIRSTKLEDSAMYFCASSTTGFPGELFFGEGSRLTVL.

Here the CDR3 DNA reads TGTGCCACCAGTTCTACAGGGGTCACCGGGGAGCTGTTTTTT. Translating it yields CATSSTGVTGELFF. This rearrangement joins TRBV24-1 to TRBJ2-2; 7 bases map to TRBD1. Germline V gives CDR1 KGHDR, CDR2 SFDVKD. The V segment lost 6 bases and the J segment 4 bases; nucleotides outside the gene matches: 4. The CDR3 totals 14 residues.

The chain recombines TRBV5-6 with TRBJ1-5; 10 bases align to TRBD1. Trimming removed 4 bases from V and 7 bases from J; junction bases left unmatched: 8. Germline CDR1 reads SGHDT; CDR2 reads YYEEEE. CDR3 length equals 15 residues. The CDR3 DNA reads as TGTGCCAGCAGCGCACGACAGGGGGCGGGGCAGCCCCAGCATTTT. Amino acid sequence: CASSARQGAGQPQHF.

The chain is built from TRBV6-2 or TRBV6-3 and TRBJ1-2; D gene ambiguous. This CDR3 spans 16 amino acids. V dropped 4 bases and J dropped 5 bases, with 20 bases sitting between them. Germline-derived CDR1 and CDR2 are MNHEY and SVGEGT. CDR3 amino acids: CASSSPPRERGYGYTF. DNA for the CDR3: TGTGCCAGCAGTTCCCCGCCGCGGGAGAGAGGGTATGGCTACACCTTC.

The CDR3 DNA sequence: TGTGCCAGCAGCCCGGACAGTCTTGGCTACACCTTC. Amino acid sequence: CASSPDSLGYTF. The chain recombines TRBV28 with TRBJ1-2, with D perhaps TRBD1 (6 bases). Germline V gene lookup returns CDR1 MDHEN and CDR2 SYDVKM. There are 12 residues in the CDR3. V lost 6 bases to trimming and J lost 7 bases, with 12 bases between them.

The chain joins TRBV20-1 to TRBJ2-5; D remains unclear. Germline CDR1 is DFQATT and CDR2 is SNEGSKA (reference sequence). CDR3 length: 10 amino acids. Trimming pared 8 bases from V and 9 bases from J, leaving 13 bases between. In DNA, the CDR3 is TGCAGTCCTTTAAATCTACCCCAGTACTTC. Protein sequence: CSPLNLPQYF.

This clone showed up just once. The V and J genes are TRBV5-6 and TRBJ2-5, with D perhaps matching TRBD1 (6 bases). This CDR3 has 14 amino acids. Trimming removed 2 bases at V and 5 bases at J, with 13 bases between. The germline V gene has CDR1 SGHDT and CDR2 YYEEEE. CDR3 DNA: TGTGCCAGCAGCTTTTCAGGGGTGGGGGAGACCCAGTACTTC. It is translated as CASSFSGVGETQYF.